The T cell receptor (beta chain) described here comes from a study of blood T cell repertoires in COVID-19. Study at large: Sample material is recorded as cDNA or gDNA derived from T cells, B-cell-depleted T cells, or PBMCs.

Profiling relied on immunoSEQ multiplex PCR, and the TCRdb table lists in-frame clones only, not all of them. Of about 500,000 clones listed, about 91% are singletons. Trimming cost V 3 bases and J 0 bases, with 12 bases left between them. Looked up from germline, CDR1 is SGHTA and CDR2 is FQGNSA. The CDR3 runs to 16 residues. This clone was counted only a few times. Sequenced material: peripheral blood. The sequence came from a young man with COVID-19, enrolled during active disease. The chain employs TRBV7-2 and TRBJ2-4, with D unresolved. CDR3 nucleotides: TGTGCCAGCAGCTTGATCTCGACGGGAGCCAAAAACATTCAGTACTTC. Amino acid sequence: CASSLISTGAKNIQYF.